This T cell receptor beta chain emerged from a study of tumor-infiltrating lymphocytes in primary liver carcinoma. About the research overall: Productive TCRbeta read counts per sample ran from roughly 3.7 to 6.8 million and were similar across tissue types.

On this clonotype: Its antigen is not identified. A much larger clone differs by one base, so this may be a read error.

Starting material of 400 to 600 ng total RNA yielded TCR beta cDNA via a constant-region primer. Generation of the TCR beta libraries relied on three nested multiplex PCR rounds using slightly modified ARM-PCR. The first two PCR rounds used TRBV1-TRBV30 forward primers with a C-beta reverse primer, about 10 cycles each. TCRdb re-analysed the multiplex PCR reads in MiXCR, keeping a single row per CDR3 protein. Of about 300,000 distinct CDR3 sequences listed, 65% were seen once; the top ten hold 9% to 10%. Researchers drew blood RNA from unsorted whole blood and extracted germline DNA as well. Overall study findings and caveats: Against blood, tumors held a significantly higher top-250-clone fraction (p = 0.039).

Germline V gene sequence: CDR1 SQVTM, CDR2 ANQGSEA. The ends lost 6 bases at V and 6 bases at J; junction bases unmatched: 11. The CDR3 runs 14 residues. V usage is TRBV29-1 and J usage is TRBJ1-1, with 9 positions matching TRBD1. The origin of this receptor is a man in his forties with primary liver carcinoma and hepatitis B virus infection. The sequencing input was peripheral blood. For the CDR3, the DNA is TGCAGCGTGGACCCGGGACAGGGTATGTCTGAAGCTTTCTTT. This encodes CSVDPGQGMSEAFF.